This TCR beta chain was captured in a study of Ad26.COV2.S vaccination and SARS-CoV-2 variants. Study information: Intramuscular Ad26.COV2.S at 5x10^10 or 1x10^11 viral particles. Study conclusions and caveats: Once vaccination had occurred, spike-specific CD8+ and CD4+ T cell responses reportedly showed substantial breadth. There was a possibility that the TCR breadth and depth analyses underestimated total T cell responses. Placebo recipients trailed vaccine recipients in spike-specific TCR breadth.

Remarks on this clone: Its antigen is still unknown.

CDR1 is SGHRS and CDR2 is YFSETQ in the germline V gene. The CDR3 has 14 residues. The V gene lost 1 base and the J gene lost 2 bases, with 10 bases spanning the gap. Assay used: immunoSEQ multiplex PCR; TCRdb lists only in-frame clones, some missing. Among a few hundred thousand clones listed, roughly 80% were seen once. The treatment here: roughly 20 received Ad26.COV2.S at low or high dose, single or two shots; several received placebo; per-sample allocation not given. Following the first vaccine or placebo injection, samples were taken on day 63. The TCR was taken from a person aged 18-65 years who received the Ad26.COV2.S COVID-19 vaccine or a placebo. The input for sequencing was peripheral blood, taken in a trial of Ad26.COV2.S vaccine versus placebo. The gene calls are TRBV5-1 and TRBJ2-7; unclear D gene. The chain's CDR3 is CASSLSPTTYEQYF. For the CDR3, the DNA is TGCGCCAGCAGCTTGTCCCCGACGACCTACGAGCAGTACTTC. Based on the CDR3 plus reference TRBV5-1 and TRBJ2-7, the full variable domain is KAGVTQTPRYLIKTRGQQVTLSCSPISGHRSVSWYQQTPGQGLQFLFEYFSETQRNKGNFPGRFSGRQFSNSRSEMNVSTLELGDSALYLCASSLSPTTYEQYFGPGTRLTVT.